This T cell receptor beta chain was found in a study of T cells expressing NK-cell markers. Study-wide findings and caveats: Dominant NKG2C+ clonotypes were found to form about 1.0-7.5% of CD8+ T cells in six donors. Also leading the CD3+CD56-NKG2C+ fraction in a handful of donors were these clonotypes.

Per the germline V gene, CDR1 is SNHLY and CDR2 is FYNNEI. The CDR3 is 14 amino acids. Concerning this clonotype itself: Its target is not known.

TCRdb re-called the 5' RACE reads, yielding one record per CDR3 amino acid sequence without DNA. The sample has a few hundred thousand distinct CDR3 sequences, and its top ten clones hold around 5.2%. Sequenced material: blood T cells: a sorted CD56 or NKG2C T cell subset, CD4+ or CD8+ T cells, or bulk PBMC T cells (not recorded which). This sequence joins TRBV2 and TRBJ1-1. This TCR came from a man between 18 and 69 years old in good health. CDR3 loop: CASSVGRLNTEAFF.